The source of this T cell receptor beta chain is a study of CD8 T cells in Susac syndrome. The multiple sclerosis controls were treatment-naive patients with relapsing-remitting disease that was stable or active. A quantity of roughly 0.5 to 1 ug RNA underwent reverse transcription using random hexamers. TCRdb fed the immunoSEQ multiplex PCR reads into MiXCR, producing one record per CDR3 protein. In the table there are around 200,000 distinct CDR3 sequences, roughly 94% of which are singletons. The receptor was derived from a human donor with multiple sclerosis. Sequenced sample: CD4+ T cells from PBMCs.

The CDR3 reads CASSQTVADYGYTF. The CDR3 DNA is TGTGCCAGCAGCCAAACGGTGGCGGACTATGGCTACACCTTC. The J gene is TRBJ1-2, the V gene TRBV3-1; no clear D gene. Trimming took off 2 bases at V and 3 bases at J, with 10 bases between the two ends. This CDR3 is 14 amino acids long. The germline V gene has CDR1 LGHDT and CDR2 YNNKEL (reference sequence).